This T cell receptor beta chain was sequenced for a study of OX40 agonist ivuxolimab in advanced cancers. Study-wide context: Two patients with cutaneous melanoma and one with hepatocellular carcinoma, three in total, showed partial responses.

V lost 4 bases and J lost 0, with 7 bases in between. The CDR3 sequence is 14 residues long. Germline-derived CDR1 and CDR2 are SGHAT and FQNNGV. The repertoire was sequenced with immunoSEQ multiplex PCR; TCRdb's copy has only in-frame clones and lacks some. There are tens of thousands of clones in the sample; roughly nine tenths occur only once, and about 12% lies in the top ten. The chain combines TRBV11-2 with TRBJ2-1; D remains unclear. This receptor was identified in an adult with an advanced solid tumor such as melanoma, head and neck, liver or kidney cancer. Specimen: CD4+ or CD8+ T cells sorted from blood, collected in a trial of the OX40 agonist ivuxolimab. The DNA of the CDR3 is TGTGCCAGCAGCTCCCTCGACTCCTACAATGAGCAGTTCTTC. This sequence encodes CASSSLDSYNEQFF.